The clone carrying this T cell receptor beta chain was seen more than once but under ten times. Its antigen remains unknown. These data belong to a study of CD8+CD57+ T cells in acquired aplastic anemia. TCR beta VDJ and CDR3 profiling used genomic DNA as template. TCRdb itself ran the reads through MiXCR, one entry per CDR3 protein. Of tens of thousands of distinct CDR3 sequences listed, 65% to 80% are singletons. Findings of the study overall: Some 31 shared CD8+ CDR3s appeared highly expressed within patients' immunodominant clones.

V lost 2 bases, J lost 2 bases, and 5 bases stayed unmatched. The length of the CDR3 is 16 residues. CDR1 is LNHNV, CDR2 YYDKDF, per germline (reference sequence). The chain uses TRBV15 and TRBJ1-3; 8 bases match TRBD1. Sequenced: sorted CD4+, CD8+, or CD8+CD57+ T cells (not recorded which) from PBMCs. This clonotype was obtained from a human donor in good health, serving as a control. Here the CDR3 DNA reads TGTGCCACCAGCAGATCCCGGACAGGGACTGGAAACACCATATATTTT. Residues: CATSRSRTGTGNTIYF.